This T cell receptor beta chain was found in a study of shared clonotypes between healthy human individuals. This clone was picked up one time. What it binds is not known. Sequencing used immunoSEQ multiplex PCR; TCRdb keeps in-frame clones, though not all of them. Here the sample spans millions of clones, approximately 94% being singletons. The naive CD8 fraction comprised CD45RO-negative cells positively selected for CCR7 and excluded terminally differentiated effector memory CD45RA+ cells. Everyone who donated was a Caucasian adult who lived in Nashville, Tennessee. Findings of the study overall: Relative to memory subsets, naive subsets generally showed larger estimated richness. Between several donors, naive CD4 clonotypes were shared at a level of about 5%.

This clonotype was obtained from a man aged 18-30 years in good health. The sequenced material came from naive CD8+ T cells sorted from blood.

The CDR3 DNA reads as TGCGCCAGCAGTTCAAGGGGTGCCCAGGGCCGAGACGAGCAGTACTTC. Its translation: CASSSRGAQGRDEQYF. This chain uses TRBV4-1 with TRBJ2-7; D is perhaps TRBD1 (5 bases). The CDR3 runs to 16 residues. From germline, CDR1 is MGHRA and CDR2 YSYEKL. Deletions cut 6 bases from V and 5 bases from J, with 23 bases between.